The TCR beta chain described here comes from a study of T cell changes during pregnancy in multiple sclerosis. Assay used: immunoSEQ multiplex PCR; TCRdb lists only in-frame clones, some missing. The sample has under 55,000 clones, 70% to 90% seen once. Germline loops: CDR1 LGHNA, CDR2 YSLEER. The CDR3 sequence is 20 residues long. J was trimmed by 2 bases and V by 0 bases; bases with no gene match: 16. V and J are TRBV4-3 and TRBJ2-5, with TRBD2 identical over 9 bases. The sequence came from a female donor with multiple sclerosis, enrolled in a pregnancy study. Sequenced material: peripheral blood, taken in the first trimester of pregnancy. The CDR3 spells CASSQDLTEWASGIQETQYF. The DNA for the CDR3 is TGCGCCAGCAGCCAAGATTTGACGGAATGGGCTAGCGGGATACAAGAGACCCAGTACTTC.